Sequencing of this T cell receptor (beta chain) was carried out in a study of neurological immune-mediated disorders. Whole-study findings and limits: Levels of TCR clonal expansion peaked in HTLV-1-associated myelopathy and reached their lowest in multiple sclerosis, under those of healthy controls.

TCRdb reprocessed the 5' RACE reads with MiXCR, giving one entry per CDR3 protein. The table shows under 90,000 distinct CDR3 sequences, with around a tenth occurring only once. The starting material, 2 million PBMCs stored at -80 C, gave rise to the unsorted libraries. This clonotype was counted many times. Its antigen is still unknown. The V segment lost 2 bases and the J segment 6 bases; nucleotides outside the gene matches: 5. Per the germline V gene, CDR1 is SGHTA and CDR2 is FQGNSA. The CDR3 is made up of 14 amino acids. Material: PBMCs. V is TRBV7-2 and J is TRBJ2-3; 7 bases map to TRBD2. This sequence originates from a man aged 35 to 55 in good health. The DNA of the CDR3 is TGTGCCAGCAGCTTATCAGCGGGAATCGATACGCAGTATTTT. Its protein is CASSLSAGIDTQYF.